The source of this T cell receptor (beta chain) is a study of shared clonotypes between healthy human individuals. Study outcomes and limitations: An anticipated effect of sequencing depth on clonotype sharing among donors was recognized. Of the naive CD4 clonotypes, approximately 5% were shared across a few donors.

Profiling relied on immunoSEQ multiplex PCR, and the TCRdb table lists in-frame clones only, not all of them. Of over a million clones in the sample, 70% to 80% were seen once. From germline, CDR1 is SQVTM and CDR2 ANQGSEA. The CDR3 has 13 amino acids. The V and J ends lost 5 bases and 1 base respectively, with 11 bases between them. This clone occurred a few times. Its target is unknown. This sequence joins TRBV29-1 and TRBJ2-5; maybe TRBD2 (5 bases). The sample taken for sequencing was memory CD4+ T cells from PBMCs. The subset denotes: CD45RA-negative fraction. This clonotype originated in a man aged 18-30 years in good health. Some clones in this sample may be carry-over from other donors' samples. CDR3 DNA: TGCAGCGTTTCGGCGGGCCCCCAAGAGACCCAGTACTTC. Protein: CSVSAGPQETQYF.